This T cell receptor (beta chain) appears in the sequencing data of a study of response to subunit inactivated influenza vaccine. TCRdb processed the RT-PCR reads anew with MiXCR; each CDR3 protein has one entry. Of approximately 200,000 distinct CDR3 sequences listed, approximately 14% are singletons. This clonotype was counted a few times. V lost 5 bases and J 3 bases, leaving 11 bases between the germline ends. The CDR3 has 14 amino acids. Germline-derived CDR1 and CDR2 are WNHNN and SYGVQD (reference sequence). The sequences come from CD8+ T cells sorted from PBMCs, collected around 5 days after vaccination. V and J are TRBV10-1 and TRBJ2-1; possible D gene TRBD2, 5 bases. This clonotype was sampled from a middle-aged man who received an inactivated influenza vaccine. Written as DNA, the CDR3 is TGCGCCAGCAGTCCCGGGAACTTCTACAATGAGCAGTTCTTC. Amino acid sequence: CASSPGNFYNEQFF.